Listed here are 15 T cell receptor beta chains from one sample, sequenced in a study of cytomegalovirus exposure and HLA in healthy donors. The PCR used 60 Vbeta and 13 Jbeta primers. The table came from immunoSEQ multiplex PCR; TCRdb's copy has only in-frame clones and leaves some out. The top ten hold about 14% of the sample, which has more than 85,000 clones, around 80% seen once. Specimen: PBMCs. These receptors all stem from a male donor in good health and CMV-seropositive.

J is TRBJ1-2 and V is TRBV4-1; the match to TRBD1 covers 8 bases. Germline CDR1 reads MGHRA; CDR2 reads YSYEKL. J was trimmed by 0 bases and V by 6 bases; bases with no gene match: 3. CDR3 length: 14 amino acids. CDR3 DNA sequence: TGCGCCAGCAGTGCGGACAGGGCTAACTATGGCTACACCTTC. Amino acids: CASSADRANYGYTF.

This chain uses TRBV19 with TRBJ1-5, with TRBD1 matching 8 bases. Losses at the gene ends were 5 bases for V and 1 base for J; bases not matched to a gene: 4. Germline V CDR1 and CDR2: LNHDA, SQIVND (reference sequence). The CDR3 sequence is 15 residues long. The CDR3 spells CASSLDRESNQPQHF. The DNA for the CDR3 is TGTGCCAGTAGTCTGGACAGGGAAAGCAATCAGCCCCAGCATTTT.

Only a few counts were recorded for this clone. This chain links TRBV29-1 with TRBJ2-7; possible D gene TRBD1, 6 bases. This CDR3 comprises 12 residues. The V end was cut by 5 bases, the J end by 4 bases, with 12 bases between. Germline V gives CDR1 SQVTM, CDR2 ANQGSEA. CDR3 in DNA: TGCAGCGTTACCAAGGACAGTTACGAGCAGTACTTC. This translates into CSVTKDSYEQYF.

The chain links TRBV29-1 to TRBJ1-1, with a weak D call TRBD1 (5 bases). V lost 4 bases and J 1 base, leaving 10 bases between the germline ends. CDR1 SQVTM and CDR2 ANQGSEA come from the germline V gene. The CDR3 contains 13 residues. Here the CDR3 DNA reads TGCAGCGTTGTGGGGCGGGAGAACACTGAAGCTTTCTTT. Encoded protein: CSVVGRENTEAFF.

The chain carries TRBV30 and TRBJ2-5; D gene ambiguous. The CDR3 consists of 13 residues. V gave up 4 bases and J gave up 2 bases, with 11 bases separating them. From germline, CDR1 is GTSNPN and CDR2 SVGIG (reference sequence). CDR3 bases: TGTGCCTGGAAGGTACAGCTACAAGAGACCCAGTACTTC. Amino acid sequence: CAWKVQLQETQYF.

For this clone: One end of the junction fails to match germline, which may point to a read error. The genes are TRBV7-9 and TRBJ2-6; 7 bases agree with TRBD2. Germline V gives CDR1 SEHNR, CDR2 FQNEAQ (reference sequence). The CDR3 extends over 18 amino acids. CDR3 sequence: CSSSLVGGGYSGANVLTF. In DNA, the CDR3 is TGTTCCAGCAGCTTAGTCGGCGGGGGATACTCTGGGGCCAACGTCCTGACTTTC.

This clone was observed a handful of times. Other DNA variants within this sample encode the same CDR3. The rearrangement links TRBV7-2 to TRBJ2-7, with D maybe TRBD2 (6 bases). Germline CDR1 SGHTA, CDR2 FQGNSA. Deletions cut 1 base from V and 2 bases from J, with 6 bases between. This CDR3 comprises 13 residues. The CDR3 here is CASSLERAYEQYF. Written as DNA, the CDR3 is TGTGCCAGCAGCTTAGAGCGGGCCTACGAGCAGTACTTC.

This chain's CDR3 is CASSSRTGAPGELFF. DNA of the CDR3: TGCGCCAGCAGCTCTCGGACAGGGGCGCCCGGGGAGCTGTTTTTT. The gene calls are TRBV5-1 and TRBJ2-2; 9 nucleotides match TRBD1. The CDR3 has 15 residues. CDR1 and CDR2 (germline): SGHRS, YFSETQ. J was trimmed by 6 bases and V by 3 bases; bases with no gene match: 6.

This clone has just a few counts. The CDR3 loop is CALWGGSYEQYF. CDR3 bases: TGTGCCCTTTGGGGGGGATCCTACGAGCAGTACTTC. The genes are TRBV27 and TRBJ2-7; 7 bases align to TRBD2. Germline V lookup: CDR1 MNHEY, CDR2 SMNVEV (reference sequence). The CDR3 has 12 amino acids. Trimming took 11 bases from V and 1 from J; bases not matched to a gene: 5.

This clone has just a few counts. V is TRBV9 and J is TRBJ2-1, with D possibly TRBD2 on 6 matching bases. V was trimmed by 4 bases and J by 10 bases, leaving 18 bases between them. Per germline, CDR1 SGDLS and CDR2 YYNGEE. CDR3 length: 14 amino acids. CDR3 DNA sequence: TGTGCCAGCAGCCCCCAATTAGCGGTGGGCGAGCAGTTCTTC. This codes for CASSPQLAVGEQFF.

The chain recombines TRBV13 with TRBJ2-3; 9 nucleotides line up with TRBD1. V shed 5 bases, J shed 3 bases, and the junction held 18 bases outside the gene matches. CDR1 is PRHDT, CDR2 FYEKMQ, per germline (reference sequence). This CDR3 contains 19 residues. CDR3 coding DNA: TGTGCCAGCAGCCCGGCGTATAGGGACAGGGTCCTTAGGACAGATACGCAGTATTTT. Translated: CASSPAYRDRVLRTDTQYF.

The gene calls are TRBV10-2 and TRBJ2-5; TRBD2 might be the D (7 bases). The germline CDR1 and CDR2 sequences are WSHSY and SAAADI. The V end lost 0 bases, the J end lost 1 base, and 24 bases lay between the germline ends. The CDR3 has 20 residues. The CDR3 loop is CASSESRRRGVGGPQETQYF. DNA of the CDR3: TGCGCCAGCAGTGAGTCCCGTAGACGTGGCGTCGGGGGGCCCCAAGAGACCCAGTACTTC.

This clone appeared a few times. The chain joins TRBV4-3 to TRBJ2-1; D is perhaps TRBD1 (6 bases). Germline V lookup: CDR1 LGHNA, CDR2 YSLEER. CDR3 size: 17 residues. V was trimmed by 1 base and J by 3 bases, leaving 16 bases between them. Here the CDR3 reads CASSQAPGTPYYNEQFF. The CDR3 DNA reads TGCGCCAGCAGCCAAGCCCCCGGGACACCCTACTACAATGAGCAGTTCTTC.

This rearrangement joins TRBV30 to TRBJ1-1; 7 bases are a match to TRBD1. CDR1 is GTSNPN and CDR2 is SVGIG in the germline V gene (reference sequence). This CDR3 is 15 amino acids long. Trimming removed 3 bases from V and 4 bases from J; junction bases left unmatched: 11. The CDR3 DNA reads TGTGCCTGGAGCCCCCGGGAGAAGGGGGCCACTGAAGCTTTCTTT. The encoded protein is CAWSPREKGATEAFF.

This sequence joins TRBV30 and TRBJ1-2, with 8 nucleotides matching TRBD1. Trimming removed 1 base from V and 4 bases from J; junction bases left unmatched: 2. The CDR3 runs to 13 residues. Germline V gene lookup returns CDR1 GTSNPN and CDR2 SVGIG (reference sequence). CDR3 protein: CAWSDRGAYGYTF. CDR3 sequence (DNA): TGTGCCTGGAGTGACAGGGGGGCCTATGGCTACACCTTC.